Listed here are 28 T cell receptor beta chains from one sample, sequenced in a study of blood T cells in healthy people across ages. A J-beta primer mix and a sample-barcoded 5' primer were used in a second PCR of roughly 6 to 11 cycles. TCRdb recomputed calls from the 5' RACE reads with MiXCR, one row per CDR3 protein. The table records about 630,000 distinct CDR3 sequences, under 25% of them present only once. Material: blood. The source is a man between 65 and 85 years old in good health.

This chain joins TRBV6-6 and TRBJ1-2; D may be TRBD1 (5 bases). The CDR3 loop spans 15 amino acids. CDR1 and CDR2 (germline): MNHNY, SVGAGI (reference sequence). V lost 5 bases and J lost 4, with 17 bases in between. For the CDR3, the DNA is TGTGCCAGCAGTAGCCGACAAAGAGGGGTCTATGGCTACACCTTC. It encodes CASSSRQRGVYGYTF.

The chain employs TRBV14 and TRBJ2-7; D remains ambiguous. The germline V gene has CDR1 SGHDN and CDR2 FVKESK. V was trimmed by 0 bases and J by 7 bases, leaving 7 bases between them. The CDR3 spans 12 residues. The CDR3: CASSQDRWEQYF. The CDR3 DNA follows: TGTGCCAGCAGCCAAGATCGGTGGGAGCAGTACTTC. Full variable domain (rest looked up from reference TRBV14 and TRBJ2-7): EAGVTQFPSHSVIEKGQTVTLRCDPISGHDNLYWYRRVMGKEIKFLLHFVKESKQDESGMPNNRFLAERTGGTYSTLKVQPAELEDSGVYFCASSQDRWEQYFGPGTRLTVT.

This rearrangement joins TRBV6-5 to TRBJ2-1, with D uncertain. The CDR3 has 13 amino acids. Germline CDR1 MNHEY, CDR2 SVGAGI. V shed 0 bases and J shed 8 bases, with 8 bases lying between them. This CDR3 is CASSYSAIDEQFF. In DNA form, the CDR3 reads TGTGCCAGCAGTTACTCAGCGATCGATGAGCAGTTCTTC.

This clonotype was seen more than once but under ten times. The V call is TRBV10-3, the J call TRBJ2-5; D is undetermined. From germline, CDR1 is ENHRY and CDR2 SYGVKD. The CDR3 has 12 residues. V gave up 9 bases and J gave up 7 bases, with 15 bases separating them. The CDR3 here is CAIGPSSGTQYF. The CDR3, as DNA: TGTGCCATAGGACCGTCCTCAGGGACCCAGTACTTC.

The genes are TRBV20-1 and TRBJ1-3; 9 bases fit TRBD1. The CDR3 covers 15 residues. CDR1 is DFQATT, CDR2 SNEGSKA, per germline (reference sequence). V lost 0 bases and J lost 4; bases outside the gene matches: 4. CDR3 sequence reads: CSARDTGGRGNTIYF. The CDR3 coding sequence is TGCAGTGCTAGAGATACAGGGGGCAGAGGAAACACCATATATTTT.

This chain joins TRBV13 and TRBJ1-2; no clear D gene. Germline lookup yields CDR1 PRHDT and CDR2 FYEKMQ (reference sequence). Trimming shortened V by 1 base and J by 8 bases, and 11 bases separated the two germline ends. The CDR3 consists of 13 residues. In nucleotides, the CDR3 is TGTGCCAGCAGCTTAGCTGGGTCTGGAGGCTACACCTTC. The encoded protein is CASSLAGSGGYTF.

This chain connects TRBV7-9 to TRBJ2-5, with a possible D match to TRBD2 (6 bases). Trimming left V 1 base short and J 5 bases short, with 14 bases between. Germline loops: CDR1 SEHNR, CDR2 FQNEAQ (reference sequence). CDR3 length: 15 amino acids. CDR3 in amino acids: CASSLGASESETQYF. In DNA, the CDR3 is TGTGCCAGCAGCTTAGGTGCTAGCGAGAGTGAGACCCAGTACTTC.

The rearrangement uses TRBV28 and TRBJ2-1; tentatively, D is TRBD1 or TRBD2 (7 bases each). CDR3 length: 18 amino acids. Germline CDR1 and CDR2: MDHEN and SYDVKM. Trimming stripped 6 bases from V and 5 bases from J, with 26 bases between. CDR3 bases: TGTGCCAGCAGCTCGGGACAGAGAAGACTAGCTGCCGACAATGAGCAGTTCTTC. Its translation: CASSSGQRRLAADNEQFF.

This chain links TRBV3-1 with TRBJ1-1; perhaps TRBD1 as D (6 bases). Germline V gene sequence: CDR1 LGHDT, CDR2 YNNKEL (reference sequence). There are 12 residues in the CDR3. Trimming removed 7 bases at V and 4 bases at J, with 10 bases between. The CDR3 sequence is CASNREGTEAFF. For the CDR3, the DNA is TGTGCCAGCAACAGGGAGGGCACTGAAGCTTTCTTT.

This clonotype has only a few counts. This rearrangement joins TRBV20-1 to TRBJ2-3; D not certain. V was trimmed by 0 bases and J by 8 bases, leaving 12 bases between them. CDR3 length: 13 amino acids. The V gene's germline CDR1 is DFQATT and CDR2 SNEGSKA (reference sequence). The CDR3 sequence: CSARENYVSTQYF. The CDR3 nucleotides read TGCAGTGCTAGAGAAAACTACGTGAGTACGCAGTATTTT.

This clonotype was detected only a few times. The rearrangement links TRBV9 to TRBJ2-3, with a possible D match to TRBD2 (6 bases). The CDR3 length is 14 residues. Germline V CDR1 and CDR2: SGDLS, YYNGEE. V was pared by 4 bases and J by 4 bases, with 13 bases between. The CDR3, as DNA: TGTGCCAGCAGCTCCCGGACTATTTCAGATACGCAGTATTTT. Encoded protein: CASSSRTISDTQYF.

CDR3 DNA sequence: TGTGCCAGCAGCTTAGGGGCAGTAGCCAAAAACATTCAGTACTTC. Protein sequence: CASSLGAVAKNIQYF. The genes are TRBV11-2 and TRBJ2-4; unclear D gene. CDR1 SGHAT and CDR2 FQNNGV come from the germline V gene. This CDR3 contains 15 residues. V gave up 1 base and J gave up 0 bases, with 7 bases separating them.

The sample holds a few counts of this clonotype. V gene TRBV27 combines with J gene TRBJ2-7; 12 nucleotides align to TRBD2. Per germline, CDR1 MNHEY and CDR2 SMNVEV (reference sequence). The V and J ends lost 2 bases and 7 bases, in that order; junction bases with no gene match: 6. The CDR3 spans 15 residues. CDR3 nucleotide sequence: TGTGCCAGCAGTTTACCGAGACTAGCGGGAGTTGAGCAGTACTTC. This gives the protein CASSLPRLAGVEQYF.

The count of this clonotype is one. Given a much more abundant clone one base away, this may be a read error. This rearrangement joins TRBV29-1 to TRBJ2-1; no definite D call. This CDR3 has 11 amino acids. Germline lookup yields CDR1 SQVTM and CDR2 ANQGSEA. The CDR3 DNA follows: TGCAGAGTTGGCCTTAAGAATGAGCAGTTCTTC. This codes for CRVGLKNEQFF.

The chain links TRBV2 to TRBJ1-2; D is unresolved. CDR3 length equals 10 residues. Per germline, CDR1 SNHLY and CDR2 FYNNEI. The V end was cut by 6 bases, the J end by 13 bases, with 12 bases between. The CDR3 region has the DNA TGTGCCAGCAGGGGGAGCGGCGGCACCTTC. Amino acid sequence: CASRGSGGTF. Combining the CDR3 with reference TRBV2 and TRBJ1-2 gives the whole variable domain EPEVTQTPSHQVTQMGQEVILRCVPISNHLYFYWYRQILGQKVEFLVSFYNNEISEKSEIFDDQFSVERPDGSNFTLKIRSTKLEDSAMYFCASRGSGGTFGSGTRLTVV.

The chain links TRBV12-3 or TRBV12-4 to TRBJ1-2; possibly TRBD1 for D (5 bases). The CDR3 is made up of 14 amino acids. Trimming took 8 bases from V and 8 from J, leaving 21 bases between them. The CDR3 protein is CASLQRDGAKGYTF. The CDR3 nucleotides are TGTGCCAGCCTCCAGAGGGACGGAGCTAAGGGCTACACCTTC.

In this sample, this clonotype turned up a few times. This rearrangement joins TRBV4-1 to TRBJ2-7; 9 nucleotides match TRBD1. The CDR3 runs to 14 residues. J was trimmed by 6 bases and V by 4 bases; bases with no gene match: 7. Germline V lookup: CDR1 MGHRA, CDR2 YSYEKL. CDR3 loop: CASSRPGTGIEQYF. The CDR3 DNA reads as TGCGCCAGCAGCCGTCCCGGGACAGGGATCGAGCAGTACTTC.

This clonotype was picked up a small number of times. This rearrangement joins TRBV25-1 to TRBJ2-5, with D tentatively TRBD1 or TRBD2 (5 bases each). With the DNA end fitting TRBJ2-1 better, the J assignment may be wrong. This CDR3 comprises 14 residues. Germline-derived CDR1 and CDR2 are MGHDK and SYGVNS. The CDR3 region has the DNA TGTGCCAGCAGTGAACGACGGGGCCAGGGTGAGCAGTTCTTC. Its translation is CASSERRGQGEQFF.

This clonotype was seen only a few times. The chain joins TRBV11-2 to TRBJ2-7; D may be TRBD1 or TRBD2 (5 bases each). Germline-derived CDR1 and CDR2 are SGHAT and FQNNGV. The CDR3 consists of 15 residues. V gave up 8 bases and J gave up 6 bases, with 23 bases separating them. CDR3 region: CASGSQSGPLSEQYF. In nucleotides, the CDR3 is TGTGCCAGCGGTTCCCAGTCGGGACCCTTGTCCGAGCAGTACTTC.

This clonotype was picked up a small number of times. This chain uses TRBV21-1 with TRBJ2-1; no DNA check was done on the table's D call, TRBD1. The J call is doubtful: the DNA matches TRBJ2-7 better. TRBV21-1 is recorded as a pseudogene. This CDR3 spans 15 amino acids. The CDR3 loop reads CASNRTGGLIYEQYF. In nucleotides, the CDR3 is TGTGCCAGCAACCGAACAGGGGGGCTTATTTACGAGCAGTACTTC.

The V gene is TRBV6-1, the J gene TRBJ1-6; tentatively, D is TRBD1 (6 bases). There are 15 residues in the CDR3. V lost 2 bases, J lost 7 bases, and 12 bases lay in between. Germline-derived CDR1 and CDR2 are MNHNS and SASEGT. CDR3 DNA sequence: TGTGCCAGCAGTGAACTGCCGGGGGCAAATTCACCCCTCCACTTT. Its protein is CASSELPGANSPLHF.

About this clonotype: The conserved phenylalanine or tryptophan is not found at the CDR3 terminus, so this likely reflects a read error. This chain connects TRBV2 to TRBJ2-5; 9 bases match TRBD2. The germline V gene has CDR1 SNHLY and CDR2 FYNNEI. This CDR3 is 15 amino acids long. V shed 3 bases and J 1 base; nucleotides not matched to a gene: 3. The DNA of the CDR3 is TGTGCCAGCAGTGAGGCTAGCGGGGCCCAAGAGACCCAGTACCTC. It specifies CASSEASGAQETQYL.

Comments on this clonotype: This may arise from a read error, as a much more abundant clone is one base away. The V gene is TRBV2, the J gene TRBJ1-2; 7 positions agree with TRBD1. The CDR3 has 13 residues. Germline CDR1 SNHLY, CDR2 FYNNEI. Here the CDR3 reads CVSSEEGGQGYTF. CDR3 sequence (DNA): TGTGTCAGCAGTGAAGAAGGGGGCCAAGGCTACACCTTC.

This clonotype was seen more than once but under ten times. The rearrangement joins TRBV5-1 to TRBJ2-5; tentatively, D is TRBD2 (5 bases). The CDR3 contains 14 residues. Trimming pared 4 bases from V and 3 bases from J, leaving 13 bases between. Germline CDR1 is SGHRS and CDR2 is YFSETQ. The CDR3 sequence: CASSPDSLKETQYF. DNA for the CDR3: TGCGCCAGCAGCCCGGACTCTCTTAAAGAGACCCAGTACTTC.

This clonotype came up a few times. The rearrangement uses TRBV20-1 and TRBJ2-1, with 7 bases fitting TRBD2. The junction had 7 bases not matched to a gene; V was cut back by 0 bases and J by 8 bases. The CDR3 consists of 14 residues. Germline-derived CDR1 and CDR2 are DFQATT and SNEGSKA (reference sequence). The CDR3 region has the DNA TGCAGTGCTAGAGATACCCGGGCGGGGGATGAGCAGTTCTTC. This encodes CSARDTRAGDEQFF.

The chain has TRBV28 and TRBJ2-3; the match to TRBD2 covers 7 bases. This CDR3 has 15 residues. With 3 bases clipped from V and 3 bases from J, the junction kept 6 bases outside the gene matches. CDR1 MDHEN and CDR2 SYDVKM come from the germline V gene. The CDR3 bases are TGTGCCAGCAGTTTCACGGGGGAGGGAACAGATACGCAGTATTTT. Translation gives CASSFTGEGTDTQYF.

V gene TRBV12-3 or TRBV12-4 combines with J gene TRBJ2-2; 8 bases agree with TRBD2. The CDR3 sequence is 16 residues long. The V segment lost 2 bases and the J segment 5 bases; nucleotides outside the gene matches: 7. CDR3 in amino acids: CASSLKAGVVTGELFF. In nucleotides, the CDR3 is TGTGCCAGCAGTTTAAAAGCGGGAGTGGTTACCGGGGAGCTGTTTTTT.

This clonotype was counted a few times. CDR3 nucleotides: TGTGCCAGCAGCTTAGCTCCCGGGACAGGGGGCGCTGGTCAAAACATTCAGTACTTC. As protein: CASSLAPGTGGAGQNIQYF. The V call is TRBV7-6, the J call TRBJ2-4; 12 positions agree with TRBD1. Germline V gives CDR1 SGHVS, CDR2 FNYEAQ. The V gene end was trimmed by 0 bases and the J gene end by 5 bases; junction bases not matched to a gene: 11. This CDR3 contains 19 residues. The full variable domain, completed using reference TRBV7-6 and TRBJ2-4, is GAGVSQSPRYKVTKRGQDVALRCDPISGHVSLYWYRQALGQGPEFLTYFNYEAQQDKSGLPNDRFSAERPEGSISTLTIQRTEQRDSAMYRCASSLAPGTGGAGQNIQYFGAGTRLSVL.